These 15 T cell receptor beta chains share one sample of origin, sequenced in a study of blood T cell repertoires in COVID-19. The repertoire was sequenced with immunoSEQ multiplex PCR; TCRdb's copy has only in-frame clones and lacks some. The table has 70,000 to 90,000 clones, over 65% seen once. Sample: peripheral blood. These receptors were collected from a human donor with acute or convalescent COVID-19. The donor label of this sample is uncertain.

This clone was counted between two and nine times. V usage is TRBV6-4 and J usage is TRBJ1-6; tentatively, D is TRBD1 (5 bases). V gave up 4 bases and J gave up 6 bases, with 13 bases separating them. Germline V lookup: CDR1 MRHNA, CDR2 SNTAGT. The CDR3 has 15 residues. The CDR3 DNA reads TGTGCCAGCAGTGCCTCCCGGGACTCTAATTCACCCCTCCACTTT. This codes for CASSASRDSNSPLHF.

This clone was recorded a few times. The chain is built from TRBV19 and TRBJ1-3; D is ambiguous. The germline gives CDR1 LNHDA, CDR2 SQIVND (reference sequence). V was pared by 5 bases and J by 2 bases, with 10 bases between. The CDR3 has 14 residues. CDR3 amino acids: CASSAGGTGNTIYF. The CDR3 DNA reads as TGTGCCAGTAGTGCCGGAGGGACTGGAAACACCATATATTTT.

This clone was observed a single time. This sequence joins TRBV7-7 and TRBJ2-5; 8 bases are a match to TRBD2. Germline V CDR1 and CDR2: SSHAT, FNYEAQ (reference sequence). Unmatched junction bases numbered 7, after V lost 4 bases and J lost 0 bases. This CDR3 has 16 residues. The CDR3: CASSSGTRGYQETQYF. In DNA form, the CDR3 reads TGTGCCAGCAGCTCCGGGACTAGGGGGTACCAAGAGACCCAGTACTTC. The whole variable domain, remainder taken from reference TRBV7-7 and TRBJ2-5, is GAGVSQSPRYKVTKRGQDVTLRCDPISSHATLYWYQQALGQGPEFLTYFNYEAQPDKSGLPSDRFSAERPEGSISTLTIQRTEQRDSAMYRCASSSGTRGYQETQYFGPGTRLLVL.

The chain employs TRBV11-3 and TRBJ2-3, with D tentatively TRBD1 (6 bases). CDR3 length: 13 residues. Germline CDR1 and CDR2: SGHNT and YENEEA. Trimming removed 6 bases at V and 1 base at J, with 8 bases between. CDR3 coding DNA: TGTGCCAGCAGTCGACAGGGCACAGATACGCAGTATTTT. Its protein product is CASSRQGTDTQYF. Full variable domain (outside the CDR3, taken from reference TRBV11-3 and TRBJ2-3): EAGVVQSPRYKIIEKKQPVAFWCNPISGHNTLYWYLQNLGQGPELLIRYENEEAVDDSQLPKDRFSAERLKGVDSTLKIQPAELGDSAVYLCASSRQGTDTQYFGPGTRLTVL.

The genes are TRBV27 and TRBJ2-7; TRBD2 matches at 8 bases. CDR1 is MNHEY and CDR2 is SMNVEV in the germline V gene (reference sequence). After removal of 4 bases from V and 2 bases from J, the junction contained 4 bases not matched to a gene. There are 14 residues in the CDR3. This CDR3 is CASSYTSGAYEQYF. CDR3 DNA: TGTGCCAGCAGTTACACTAGCGGTGCCTACGAGCAGTACTTC.

The chain is built from TRBV6-2 or TRBV6-3 and TRBJ2-2; TRBD2 matches at 7 bases. After removal of 5 bases from V and 8 bases from J, the junction contained 11 bases not matched to a gene. Germline V gives CDR1 MNHEY, CDR2 SVGEGT. This CDR3 is built from 15 residues. The CDR3 DNA follows: TGTGCCAGCAGTCGGACTAGAGGAGAATCGGGGGAGCTGTTTTTT. It codes for CASSRTRGESGELFF.

This clone turned up a few times. V is TRBV28 and J is TRBJ1-5; 10 bases align to TRBD1. V lost 5 bases and J lost 6; bases outside the gene matches: 4. Germline assignment: CDR1 MDHEN and CDR2 SYDVKM. The CDR3 totals 14 residues. CDR3 nucleotide sequence: TGTGCCAGCAGTCCACGGACAGGGGGTCAGCCCCAGCATTTT. Translating gives CASSPRTGGQPQHF.

This chain links TRBV11-2 with TRBJ2-1; 7 bases map to TRBD2. V dropped 3 bases and J dropped 4; count of bases not matched to a gene: 9. Germline lookup yields CDR1 SGHAT and CDR2 FQNNGV. CDR3 size: 16 residues. The CDR3 here is CASSLAGVGGYNEQFF. The CDR3, as DNA: TGTGCCAGCAGCTTGGCGGGAGTTGGAGGGTACAATGAGCAGTTCTTC. Variable domain in full (rest from reference TRBV11-2 and TRBJ2-1): EAGVAQSPRYKIIEKRQSVAFWCNPISGHATLYWYQQILGQGPKLLIQFQNNGVVDDSQLPKDRFSAERLKGVDSTLKIQPAKLEDSAVYLCASSLAGVGGYNEQFFGPGTRLTVL.

The CDR3: CASSQGEGMGNQPQHF. DNA for the CDR3: TGTGCCAGCAGCCAAGGGGAGGGTATGGGCAATCAGCCCCAGCATTTT. J is TRBJ1-5 and V is TRBV4-2, with D hard to call. The CDR3 length is 16 residues. Germline loops: CDR1 LGHNA, CDR2 YNFKEQ. V lost 1 base and J lost 2, with 12 bases in between.

V is TRBV19 and J is TRBJ1-5; tentatively, D is TRBD1 (6 bases). The CDR3 covers 16 residues. CDR1 and CDR2 (germline): LNHDA, SQIVND (reference sequence). V lost 1 base and J 3 bases, leaving 13 bases between the germline ends. The CDR3 DNA reads TGTGCCAGTAGTATAGCCCAGGGGCTCCCCAATCAGCCCCAGCATTTT. Translated: CASSIAQGLPNQPQHF.

This clone was seen once. The V call is TRBV19, the J call TRBJ2-7, with D possibly TRBD2 on 5 matching bases. Germline CDR1 and CDR2: LNHDA and SQIVND (reference sequence). Trimming stripped 3 bases from V and 2 bases from J, with 14 bases between. The length of the CDR3 is 15 residues. The CDR3 here is CASSIGVGPTYEQYF. CDR3 DNA: TGTGCCAGTAGTATCGGGGTTGGTCCCACCTACGAGCAGTACTTC.

This clone appeared once. The rearrangement links TRBV7-6 to TRBJ1-1, with 9 bases identical to TRBD1. The CDR3 has 15 amino acids. Germline CDR1 and CDR2: SGHVS and FNYEAQ. V was clipped by 1 base and J by 5 bases; unmatched bases: 5. CDR3 DNA sequence: TGTGCCAGCAGCTTAGTAGGACAGGGGCGGACTGAAGCTTTCTTT. This codes for CASSLVGQGRTEAFF.

This sequence joins TRBV5-6 and TRBJ1-2, with 9 bases matching TRBD1. This CDR3 has 16 residues. The germline V gene has CDR1 SGHDT and CDR2 YYEEEE. V dropped 4 bases and J dropped 0; count of bases not matched to a gene: 7. The CDR3 is CASSPRQGVANYGYTF. The CDR3 DNA sequence: TGTGCCAGCAGCCCAAGACAGGGGGTAGCTAACTATGGCTACACCTTC.

The rearrangement links TRBV5-1 to TRBJ2-3; the match to TRBD2 covers 8 bases. CDR1 is SGHRS, CDR2 YFSETQ, per germline. This CDR3 is built from 16 residues. V was pared by 0 bases and J by 4 bases, with 7 bases of the junction left unmatched. CDR3 region: CASSLANGGAADTQYF. The CDR3 DNA is TGCGCCAGCAGCTTGGCCAACGGGGGGGCGGCAGATACGCAGTATTTT.

The chain is built from TRBV27 and TRBJ1-2, with 7 positions matching TRBD1. CDR1 is MNHEY, CDR2 SMNVEV, per germline (reference sequence). The V and J ends lost 6 bases and 5 bases, in that order; junction bases with no gene match: 6. This CDR3 is built from 13 residues. CDR3 residues: CASRGETGYGYTF. The CDR3 DNA reads TGTGCCAGCAGGGGGGAGACAGGGTATGGCTACACCTTC.